This T cell receptor (beta chain) was recorded in a study of blood T cells in healthy people across ages. A few counts support this clonotype. Using a J-beta primer mix together with a sample-barcoded 5' primer, a second PCR was run for roughly 7 to 11 cycles. TCRdb used MiXCR to reprocess the 5' RACE reads, holding one entry per CDR3 protein. The sample lists some 1.7 million distinct CDR3 sequences, 28% occurring once. The material sequenced was blood. The receptor comes from a woman in her twenties or thirties in good health.

CDR3: CASTLVGGSYNEQFF. CDR3 DNA: TGTGCCAGTACCCTTGTGGGGGGCTCCTACAATGAGCAGTTCTTC. The V and J genes are TRBV19 and TRBJ2-1; a possible D gene is TRBD2 (6 bases). Between the trimmed V and J ends, which lost 7 bases and 0 bases, there was a span of 13 bases. Germline CDR1 and CDR2: LNHDA and SQIVND (reference sequence). CDR3 size: 15 residues.